Listed here is a single T cell receptor beta chain. Its specificity is unknown. This sample was taken from a study of follicular helper T cells after annual influenza vaccination. Study-wide context: Blood was drawn on days 0, 7 and 28 after vaccination.

CDR1 is SEHNR and CDR2 is FQNEAQ in the germline V gene (reference sequence). Trimming cost V 4 bases and J 8 bases, with 26 bases left between them. CDR3 length: 17 amino acids. Time point reported: 2014-2015 season, pre-vaccination. Adults received seasonal inactivated influenza vaccine, with sorted blood CD4 subsets sequenced before and after. Per time point, roughly 40-110 mL of blood was sampled. Study outcomes and limitations: Day 7 ICOS+CD38+ clones were most often found later in ICOS-CD38- cTfh cells.

Profiling relied on immunoSEQ multiplex PCR, and the TCRdb table lists in-frame clones only, not all of them. The sample lists 25,000 to 35,000 clones; approximately 78% were seen once. The sample in question was CXCR5+ CD38- circulating T follicular helper cells from blood, obtained on the day of influenza vaccination. Subset in this sample: circulating Tfh, non-naive CD4+CXCR5+PD-1+ (ICOS+CD38+ or ICOS-CD38-). The chain carries TRBV7-9 and TRBJ1-2; D uncertain. The clonotype originates from an adult who received the influenza vaccine. The CDR3 loop reads CASSSDARSGTTLGYTF. The CDR3 bases are TGTGCCAGCAGCTCGGACGCTCGTAGCGGTACTACTCTCGGCTACACCTTC. The variable domain in full, with the rest retrieved from reference TRBV7-9 and TRBJ1-2, is DTGVSQNPRHKITKRGQNVTFRCDPISEHNRLYWYRQTLGQGPEFLTYFQNEAQLEKSRLLSDRFSAERPKGSFSTLEIQRTEQGDSAMYLCASSSDARSGTTLGYTFGSGTRLTVV.